This TCR beta chain is from a study of blood T cell repertoires in COVID-19. Across the whole study: Specimens from acute and convalescent COVID-19 originated in the United States, Italy and Spain. Sources were T cells, B-cell-depleted T cells, or PBMCs; the material itself was cDNA or gDNA.

The CDR3 is 15 residues long. Per germline, CDR1 SEHNR and CDR2 FQNEAQ (reference sequence). Between the trimmed V and J ends, which lost 5 bases and 7 bases, there was a span of 18 bases. In the study's own analysis: It was from reference gene primer amplification that nucleated cell counts were estimated. Method: immunoSEQ multiplex PCR; TCRdb's copy keeps in-frame clones and lacks some. From that table come the V and J calls and clone size; the DNA was used to work out D and trimming. The table includes roughly 200,000 clones, roughly 88% detected once. The receptor was derived from a man in his fifties or sixties with acute or convalescent COVID-19. Sequenced: peripheral blood. This sequence joins TRBV7-9 and TRBJ2-1, with a tentative D call TRBD2 (6 bases). The CDR3 protein is CASSATGLPRNEQFF. DNA for the CDR3: TGTGCCAGCAGCGCTACGGGACTCCCCAGGAATGAGCAGTTCTTC.